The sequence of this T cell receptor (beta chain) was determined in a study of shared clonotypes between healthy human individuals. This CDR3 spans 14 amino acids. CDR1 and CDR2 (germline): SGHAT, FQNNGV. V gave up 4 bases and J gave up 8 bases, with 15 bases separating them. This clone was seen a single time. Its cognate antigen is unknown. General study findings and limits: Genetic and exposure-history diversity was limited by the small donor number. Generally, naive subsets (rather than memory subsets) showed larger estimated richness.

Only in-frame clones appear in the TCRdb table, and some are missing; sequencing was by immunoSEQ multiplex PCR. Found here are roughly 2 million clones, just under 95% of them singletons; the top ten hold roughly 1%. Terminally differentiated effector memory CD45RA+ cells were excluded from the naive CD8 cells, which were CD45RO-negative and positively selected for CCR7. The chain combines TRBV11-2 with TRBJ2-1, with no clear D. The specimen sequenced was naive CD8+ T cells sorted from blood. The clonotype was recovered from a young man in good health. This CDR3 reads CASSSFQKGDEQFF. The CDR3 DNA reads TGTGCCAGCAGCTCCTTTCAAAAGGGCGATGAGCAGTTCTTC.